This T cell receptor beta chain was found in a study of blood T cell repertoires in COVID-19. Study-level background: Researchers got acute and convalescent COVID-19 samples from the United States, Italy and Spain.

The CDR3 extends over 13 amino acids. V shed 3 bases and J 7 bases; nucleotides not matched to a gene: 3. Methods used by the authors: Amplified reference gene primers provided the basis for estimating nucleated cell counts. The method was immunoSEQ multiplex PCR; TCRdb's version includes in-frame clones alone and lacks a portion of them. The DNA was the basis for D and trimming; V, J and clone size are from that table. The sample includes about 76,000 clones, roughly four fifths of them seen just once. V usage is TRBV12-3 or TRBV12-4 and J usage is TRBJ1-2; 9 bases fit TRBD1. The specimen sequenced was peripheral blood. This clonotype originated in a human donor in a cohort sampled during active COVID-19. The CDR3 bases are TGTGCCAGCAGTTTCAGGACAGGGGTTGGCTACACCTTC. This sequence encodes CASSFRTGVGYTF.